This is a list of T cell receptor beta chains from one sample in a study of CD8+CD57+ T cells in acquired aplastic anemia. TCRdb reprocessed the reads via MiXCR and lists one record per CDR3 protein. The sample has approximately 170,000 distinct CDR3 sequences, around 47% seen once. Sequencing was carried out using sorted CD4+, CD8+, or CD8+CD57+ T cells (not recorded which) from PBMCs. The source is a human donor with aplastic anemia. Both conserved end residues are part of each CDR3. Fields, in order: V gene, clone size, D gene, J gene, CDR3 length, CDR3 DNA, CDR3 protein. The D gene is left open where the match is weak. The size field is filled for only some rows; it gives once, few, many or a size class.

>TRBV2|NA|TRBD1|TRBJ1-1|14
TGTGCCAGCCTATTGCAGGGGGCAGGCACTGAAGCTTTCTTT
CASLLQGAGTEAFF
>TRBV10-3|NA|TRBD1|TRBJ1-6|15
TGTGCCATCAGTTTACAGGGGGCGGATAATTCACCCCTCCACTTT
CAISLQGADNSPLHF
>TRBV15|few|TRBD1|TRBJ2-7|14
TGTGCCACCAGCAGAGGGACAGGGAGGCGCGAGCAGTACTTC
CATSRGTGRREQYF
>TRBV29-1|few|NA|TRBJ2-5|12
TGCAGCGTTGAGATCGGGGCAGAGACCCAGTACTTC
CSVEIGAETQYF
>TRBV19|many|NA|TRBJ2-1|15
TGTGCCAGTAGTATTGTGGGGGGCTTATACAATGAGCAGTTCTTC
CASSIVGGLYNEQFF
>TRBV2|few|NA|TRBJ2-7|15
TGTGCCAGCAGTGCATCCGGGACCAGCTGGGGCGAGCAGTACTTC
CASSASGTSWGEQYF
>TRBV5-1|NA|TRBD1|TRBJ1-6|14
TGCGCCAGCAGCTCGGACAGGGCAGATTCACCCCTCCACTTT
CASSSDRADSPLHF
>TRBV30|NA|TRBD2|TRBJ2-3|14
TGTGCCTGGAGCCTCGTGGGGGTTAGCGGGAGGTTGTATTTT
CAWSLVGVSGRLYF
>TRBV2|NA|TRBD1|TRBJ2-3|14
TGTGCCAGCAGCCTACAGGGGCTTACAGATACGCAGTATTTT
CASSLQGLTDTQYF
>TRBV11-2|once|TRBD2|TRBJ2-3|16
TGTGCCAGCAGCTCCCGCCTAGCGGGGGGGCAGGATACGCAGTATTTT
CASSSRLAGGQDTQYF
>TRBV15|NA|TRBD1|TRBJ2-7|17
TGTGCCACCAGCAGAGAGGACAGGCTACAGTGCAGGGACGAGCAGTACTTC
CATSREDRLQCRDEQYF
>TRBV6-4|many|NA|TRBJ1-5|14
TGTGCCAGCAGTACCATAGCGGGAAATCAGCCCCAGCATTTT
CASSTIAGNQPQHF
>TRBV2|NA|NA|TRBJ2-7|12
TGTGCCAGCAGGAGGTCGGCCTCGGAGCAGTACTTC
CASRRSASEQYF
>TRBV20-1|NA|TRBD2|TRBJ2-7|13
TGCAGTGCACTCGCTCCGGGGGGCTACGAGCAGTACTTC
CSALAPGGYEQYF
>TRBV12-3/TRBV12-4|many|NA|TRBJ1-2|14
TGTGCCAGCAGGGAGCGGGGGTACAACTATGGCTACACCTTC
CASRERGYNYGYTF
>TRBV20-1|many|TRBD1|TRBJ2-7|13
TGCAGTGCGCCGGGACAGGCTTCCTACGAGCAGTACTTC
CSAPGQASYEQYF